This T cell receptor (beta chain) was retrieved from a study of beta chain features in type 1 diabetes. With 5 bases clipped from V and 5 bases from J, the junction kept 8 bases outside the gene matches. The CDR3 is 15 residues long. Germline CDR1 is MGHDK and CDR2 is SYGVNS. The investigators reverse transcribed all of the isolated RNA, so they sequenced expressed TCRB transcripts. Data came from immunoSEQ multiplex PCR; TCRdb stores just in-frame clones and leaves some out. The sample has 450,000 or so clones; about an eighth are singletons. The study, taken as a whole, reports: TCRB CDR3 length was moderately but significantly reduced in all four CD4+ subsets of Type 1 diabetes patients.

This clone was found a few times. Antigen specificity is unknown. Sorting of CD4+ naive, central memory, regulatory and stem cell-like memory cells was performed via CD45RO/CCR7/CD25/CD127/CD95/CD27. This sequence originates from a woman aged 18-29 years in good health. The rearrangement uses TRBV25-1 and TRBJ2-2; 7 nucleotides line up with TRBD1. Sequenced: naive CD4+ T cells from blood. The CDR3 nucleotides read TGTGCCAGCAGTACACGACAGGGAAGAACCGGGGAGCTGTTTTTT. Protein: CASSTRQGRTGELFF.